These 5 T cell receptor beta chains came from one sample sequenced in a study of blood T cell repertoires in COVID-19. Profiling relied on immunoSEQ multiplex PCR, and the TCRdb table lists in-frame clones only, not all of them. The data contain 170,000 or so clones, around nine tenths of them seen just once; the ten biggest clones take up roughly 0.56%. Sequencing used peripheral blood. The receptor set was obtained from a man between 50 and 59 years old with acute or convalescent COVID-19.

The chain has TRBV9 and TRBJ1-1; TRBD1 aligns across 9 bases. The V gene's germline CDR1 is SGDLS and CDR2 YYNGEE. This CDR3 region has 18 residues. After removal of 0 bases from V and 3 bases from J, the junction contained 12 bases not matched to a gene. The CDR3 is CASSVGVQGARKYTEAFF. The CDR3 bases are TGTGCCAGCAGCGTAGGGGTACAGGGGGCGCGTAAGTACACTGAAGCTTTCTTT. The variable domain in full, with the rest retrieved from reference TRBV9 and TRBJ1-1, is DSGVTQTPKHLITATGQRVTLRCSPRSGDLSVYWYQQSLDQGLQFLIQYYNGEERAKGNILERFSAQQFPDLHSELNLSSLELGDSALYFCASSVGVQGARKYTEAFFGQGTRLTVV.

The CDR3 is CASSSTGTANWGYGYTF. The CDR3 DNA reads as TGTGCCAGCAGCTCCACCGGGACAGCCAATTGGGGCTATGGCTACACCTTC. The chain recombines TRBV7-9 with TRBJ1-2; TRBD1 agrees at 7 bases. The CDR3 covers 17 residues. CDR1 and CDR2 from the germline V gene are SEHNR and FQNEAQ (reference sequence). With 4 bases clipped from V and 4 bases from J, the junction kept 15 bases outside the gene matches.

This clone was seen only a few times. DNA for the CDR3: TGTGCCAGCAGCTTCGCAGGAGGGAATTCACCCCTCCACTTT. It translates to CASSFAGGNSPLHF. The J gene is TRBJ1-6, the V gene TRBV7-9; no definite D call. Trimming pared 3 bases from V and 7 bases from J, leaving 10 bases between. Germline CDR1 is SEHNR and CDR2 is FQNEAQ (reference sequence). The CDR3 runs to 14 residues. The variable domain in full, completed from reference TRBV7-9 and TRBJ1-6, reads DTGVSQNPRHKITKRGQNVTFRCDPISEHNRLYWYRQTLGQGPEFLTYFQNEAQLEKSRLLSDRFSAERPKGSFSTLEIQRTEQGDSAMYLCASSFAGGNSPLHFGNGTRLTVT.

The chain couples TRBV10-3 to TRBJ2-2; TRBD2 matches 13 bases. The CDR3 runs to 16 residues. Germline V gives CDR1 ENHRY, CDR2 SYGVKD. The ends lost 5 bases at V and 5 bases at J; junction bases unmatched: 5. Here the CDR3 reads CAISPGLAGRTGELFF. As DNA, the CDR3 is TGTGCCATCAGTCCGGGACTAGCGGGGCGGACCGGGGAGCTGTTTTTT.

The CDR3 is CASSLQGTSGSNEQFF. CDR3 nucleotide sequence: TGTGCCAGCAGTTTACAGGGGACTAGCGGGAGTAATGAGCAGTTCTTC. The rearrangement links TRBV28 to TRBJ2-1; 14 nucleotides align to TRBD2. V lost 2 bases and J lost 7; bases outside the gene matches: 4. CDR3 size: 16 residues. Germline-derived CDR1 and CDR2 are MDHEN and SYDVKM.